This is a list of T cell receptor beta chains from one sample in a study of blood T cell repertoires in COVID-19. Repertoires were generated with immunoSEQ multiplex PCR, while TCRdb's copy carries only in-frame clones and drops some. This sample carries 100,000 to 150,000 clones, around 77% of them seen once, and the ten largest clones take more than 15%. Sequencing input: peripheral blood. The receptors were gathered from a man between 60 and 75 years old with active or convalescent COVID-19. Both conserved end residues are part of each CDR3. A D gene is named only where the DNA matches it firmly. The listing skips clone size in some rows; elsewhere it reads once, few, many or a size class.

J gene: TRBJ2-1; D gene: TRBD2; V gene: TRBV6-2/TRBV6-3; CDR3 length: 19; clone size: medium-sized; CDR3 protein: CASSPTSGRAPSAYNEQFF; CDR3 DNA: TGTGCCAGCAGTCCCACTAGCGGGAGGGCCCCCTCTGCCTACAATGAGCAGTTCTTC
J gene: TRBJ2-7; D gene: -; V gene: TRBV12-3/TRBV12-4; CDR3 length: 11; clone size: once; CDR3 protein: CASSRETRRYF; CDR3 DNA: TGTGCCAGCAGCAGGGAAACACGGAGGTACTTC
J gene: TRBJ1-6; D gene: -; V gene: TRBV6-5; CDR3 length: 15; clone size: -; CDR3 protein: CASSYSRSYNSPLHF; CDR3 DNA: TGTGCCAGCAGTTATAGCCGCTCCTATAATTCACCCCTCCACTTT
J gene: TRBJ1-1; D gene: -; V gene: TRBV29-1; CDR3 length: 15; clone size: -; CDR3 protein: CSVPPRTGVNTEAFF; CDR3 DNA: TGCAGCGTTCCCCCCCGTACGGGGGTGAACACTGAAGCTTTCTTT
J gene: TRBJ1-1; D gene: TRBD1; V gene: TRBV7-8; CDR3 length: 18; clone size: few; CDR3 protein: CASSFPPAGGYRNTEAFF; CDR3 DNA: TGTGCCAGCAGCTTCCCCCCGGCAGGGGGCTACAGGAACACTGAAGCTTTCTTT
J gene: TRBJ2-6; D gene: -; V gene: TRBV6-6; CDR3 length: 16; clone size: -; CDR3 protein: CASSYSGGSGANVLTF; CDR3 DNA: TGTGCCAGCAGTTACTCAGGGGGCTCTGGGGCCAACGTCCTGACTTTC
J gene: TRBJ1-6; D gene: TRBD1; V gene: TRBV7-2; CDR3 length: 15; clone size: -; CDR3 protein: CASSSGQGYNSPLHF; CDR3 DNA: TGTGCCAGCAGCTCGGGACAGGGCTATAATTCACCCCTCCACTTT
J gene: TRBJ1-2; D gene: -; V gene: TRBV7-2; CDR3 length: 14; clone size: -; CDR3 protein: CASSQTWGGYGYTF; CDR3 DNA: TGTGCCAGCAGCCAGACCTGGGGGGGTTATGGCTACACCTTC
J gene: TRBJ1-4; D gene: -; V gene: TRBV19; CDR3 length: 14; clone size: -; CDR3 protein: CASSLDRVNEKLFF; CDR3 DNA: TGTGCCAGTAGTCTCGATCGGGTTAATGAAAAACTGTTTTTT
J gene: TRBJ2-2; D gene: -; V gene: TRBV2; CDR3 length: 15; clone size: -; CDR3 protein: CASGPLVANTGELFF; CDR3 DNA: TGTGCCAGCGGGCCACTAGTCGCGAACACCGGGGAGCTGTTTTTT
J gene: TRBJ2-7; D gene: TRBD1; V gene: TRBV7-9; CDR3 length: 14; clone size: -; CDR3 protein: CASSFPGQDYEQYF; CDR3 DNA: TGTGCCAGCAGCTTTCCGGGACAGGATTACGAGCAGTACTTC
J gene: TRBJ2-7; D gene: TRBD1; V gene: TRBV27; CDR3 length: 14; clone size: -; CDR3 protein: CASSLDRATYEQYF; CDR3 DNA: TGTGCCAGCAGTTTAGACAGGGCGACCTACGAGCAGTACTTC
J gene: TRBJ2-6; D gene: TRBD1; V gene: TRBV19; CDR3 length: 16; clone size: -; CDR3 protein: CATNPTGRSGANVLTF; CDR3 DNA: TGTGCCACCAACCCGACAGGGCGCTCTGGGGCCAACGTCCTGACTTTC
J gene: TRBJ2-1; D gene: -; V gene: TRBV6-5; CDR3 length: 13; clone size: -; CDR3 protein: CAISGEFYNEQFF; CDR3 DNA: TGTGCCATCTCGGGGGAGTTCTACAATGAGCAGTTCTTC
J gene: TRBJ1-1; D gene: TRBD1; V gene: TRBV19; CDR3 length: 14; clone size: -; CDR3 protein: CASSTRDRNTEAFF; CDR3 DNA: TGTGCCAGTAGTACCAGGGACAGGAACACTGAAGCTTTCTTT
J gene: TRBJ1-4; D gene: -; V gene: TRBV18; CDR3 length: 12; clone size: -; CDR3 protein: CASSQPQGKLFF; CDR3 DNA: TGTGCCAGCTCACAACCACAGGGCAAACTGTTTTTT
J gene: TRBJ2-5; D gene: -; V gene: TRBV5-4; CDR3 length: 12; clone size: -; CDR3 protein: CASSTLRETQYF; CDR3 DNA: TGTGCCAGCAGCACTCTGCGTGAGACCCAGTACTTC
J gene: TRBJ1-1; D gene: -; V gene: TRBV5-6; CDR3 length: 13; clone size: -; CDR3 protein: CASTPDGADEAFF; CDR3 DNA: TGTGCCAGCACCCCCGATGGGGCGGATGAAGCTTTCTTT
J gene: TRBJ2-1; D gene: TRBD2; V gene: TRBV15; CDR3 length: 15; clone size: -; CDR3 protein: CATSNLGRGNNEQFF; CDR3 DNA: TGTGCCACCAGCAACCTCGGGAGGGGGAACAATGAGCAGTTCTTC
J gene: TRBJ2-5; D gene: TRBD1; V gene: TRBV29-1; CDR3 length: 14; clone size: -; CDR3 protein: CSVAPGQVQETQYF; CDR3 DNA: TGCAGCGTCGCCCCGGGACAGGTTCAAGAGACCCAGTACTTC
J gene: TRBJ2-1; D gene: TRBD2; V gene: TRBV5-1; CDR3 length: 16; clone size: -; CDR3 protein: CASSLRGGGTSNEQFF; CDR3 DNA: TGCGCCAGCAGCCTCCGTGGGGGTGGGACTAGCAATGAGCAGTTCTTC
J gene: TRBJ2-1; D gene: TRBD2; V gene: TRBV7-3; CDR3 length: 15; clone size: -; CDR3 protein: CASSQERGSYNEQFF; CDR3 DNA: TGTGCCAGCAGCCAAGAGCGGGGTTCCTACAATGAGCAGTTCTTC
J gene: TRBJ2-7; D gene: -; V gene: TRBV7-2; CDR3 length: 14; clone size: -; CDR3 protein: CASSLWGASYEQYF; CDR3 DNA: TGTGCCAGCAGCTTATGGGGCGCATCCTACGAGCAGTACTTC
J gene: TRBJ2-3; D gene: -; V gene: TRBV11-2; CDR3 length: 13; clone size: -; CDR3 protein: CASSRTGGDTQYF; CDR3 DNA: TGTGCCAGCAGCCGGACTGGCGGGGATACGCAGTATTTT
J gene: TRBJ2-2; D gene: -; V gene: TRBV7-3; CDR3 length: 16; clone size: few; CDR3 protein: CASSTSRQAAGGELFF; CDR3 DNA: TGTGCCAGCAGCACCTCCCGACAGGCAGCCGGCGGGGAGCTGTTTTTT
J gene: TRBJ2-1; D gene: TRBD2; V gene: TRBV6-2/TRBV6-3; CDR3 length: 11; clone size: -; CDR3 protein: CASSGLAGNFF; CDR3 DNA: TGTGCCAGCAGCGGACTAGCGGGAAACTTCTTC
J gene: TRBJ2-2; D gene: TRBD2; V gene: TRBV5-6; CDR3 length: 16; clone size: -; CDR3 protein: CASSLWSGRAGGELFF; CDR3 DNA: TGTGCCAGCAGCTTATGGAGCGGGAGGGCCGGCGGGGAGCTGTTTTTT
J gene: TRBJ2-7; D gene: -; V gene: TRBV5-1; CDR3 length: 14; clone size: -; CDR3 protein: CASSPPGGAREQYF; CDR3 DNA: TGCGCCAGCAGCCCTCCTGGGGGGGCTCGGGAGCAGTACTTC
J gene: TRBJ1-1; D gene: TRBD1; V gene: TRBV24-1; CDR3 length: 13; clone size: -; CDR3 protein: CATSTGGNTEAFF; CDR3 DNA: TGTGCCACCAGCACAGGGGGGAACACTGAAGCTTTCTTT
J gene: TRBJ2-7; D gene: -; V gene: TRBV18; CDR3 length: 14; clone size: -; CDR3 protein: CASSLSSARGEQYF; CDR3 DNA: TGTGCCAGCTCACTATCAAGTGCCCGGGGCGAGCAGTACTTC
J gene: TRBJ2-7; D gene: -; V gene: TRBV4-3; CDR3 length: 13; clone size: once; CDR3 protein: CASSQDLTSRQYF; CDR3 DNA: TGCGCCAGCAGCCAAGATCTCACGAGTCGGCAGTACTTC
J gene: TRBJ1-1; D gene: -; V gene: TRBV11-2; CDR3 length: 13; clone size: -; CDR3 protein: CASSLMGGSEAFF; CDR3 DNA: TGTGCCAGCAGCTTAATGGGGGGTAGTGAAGCTTTCTTT
J gene: TRBJ1-1; D gene: -; V gene: TRBV7-2; CDR3 length: 15; clone size: -; CDR3 protein: CASSLLAGADTEAFF; CDR3 DNA: TGTGCCAGCAGCTTATTAGCAGGGGCGGACACTGAAGCTTTCTTT
J gene: TRBJ1-2; D gene: -; V gene: TRBV19; CDR3 length: 13; clone size: -; CDR3 protein: CASADGRVRGYTF; CDR3 DNA: TGTGCCAGCGCCGATGGCAGGGTACGGGGCTACACCTTC
J gene: TRBJ2-3; D gene: TRBD2; V gene: TRBV5-1; CDR3 length: 15; clone size: few; CDR3 protein: CASSLEAGGADTQYF; CDR3 DNA: TGCGCCAGCAGCTTGGAGGCGGGAGGGGCAGATACGCAGTATTTT
J gene: TRBJ2-7; D gene: -; V gene: TRBV30; CDR3 length: 11; clone size: -; CDR3 protein: CAWSLRYEQYF; CDR3 DNA: TGTGCCTGGAGTCTGCGGTACGAGCAGTACTTC
J gene: TRBJ1-5; D gene: -; V gene: TRBV27; CDR3 length: 14; clone size: -; CDR3 protein: CASSWGRSNQPQHF; CDR3 DNA: TGTGCCAGCAGTTGGGGCAGGAGCAATCAGCCCCAGCATTTT
J gene: TRBJ2-4; D gene: -; V gene: TRBV28; CDR3 length: 14; clone size: -; CDR3 protein: CASSSPQAKNIQYF; CDR3 DNA: TGTGCCAGCAGTTCACCACAGGCCAAAAACATTCAGTACTTC
J gene: TRBJ2-3; D gene: -; V gene: TRBV11-2; CDR3 length: 17; clone size: -; CDR3 protein: CASSRLRTPDSTDTQYF; CDR3 DNA: TGTGCCAGCAGCCGACTCCGGACACCCGACAGCACAGATACGCAGTATTTT
J gene: TRBJ2-7; D gene: TRBD2; V gene: TRBV19; CDR3 length: 17; clone size: -; CDR3 protein: CASSSWTSGRGTYEQYF; CDR3 DNA: TGTGCCAGTAGTTCCTGGACTAGCGGGAGGGGAACCTACGAGCAGTACTTC
J gene: TRBJ1-4; D gene: -; V gene: TRBV19; CDR3 length: 18; clone size: -; CDR3 protein: CASSIGAEVRVTNEKLFF; CDR3 DNA: TGTGCCAGTAGTATAGGAGCCGAGGTGCGGGTGACTAATGAAAAACTGTTTTTT
J gene: TRBJ2-5; D gene: TRBD1; V gene: TRBV7-2; CDR3 length: 15; clone size: -; CDR3 protein: CASSRDRGLKETQYF; CDR3 DNA: TGTGCCAGCAGCCGTGACAGGGGGCTAAAAGAGACCCAGTACTTC
J gene: TRBJ2-1; D gene: -; V gene: TRBV4-2; CDR3 length: 13; clone size: -; CDR3 protein: CASSQDLGGEQFF; CDR3 DNA: TGTGCCAGCAGCCAAGATTTAGGGGGTGAGCAGTTCTTC
J gene: TRBJ1-5; D gene: -; V gene: TRBV5-8; CDR3 length: 15; clone size: -; CDR3 protein: CASSREGFSNQPQHF; CDR3 DNA: TGTGCCAGCAGCCGAGAGGGTTTTAGCAATCAGCCCCAGCATTTT
J gene: TRBJ2-1; D gene: -; V gene: TRBV11-3; CDR3 length: 15; clone size: -; CDR3 protein: CASSLDQQLFNEQFF; CDR3 DNA: TGTGCCAGCAGCTTAGATCAGCAACTATTCAATGAGCAGTTCTTC
J gene: TRBJ2-5; D gene: TRBD2; V gene: TRBV3-1/TRBV3-2; CDR3 length: 17; clone size: -; CDR3 protein: CASSQGETSGRKETQYF; CDR3 DNA: TGTGCCAGCAGCCAAGGGGAGACTAGCGGTCGGAAAGAGACCCAGTACTTC
J gene: TRBJ2-2; D gene: -; V gene: TRBV7-2; CDR3 length: 16; clone size: once; CDR3 protein: CASSLPQDSNTGELFF; CDR3 DNA: TGTGCCAGCAGCTTACCTCAGGACTCGAACACCGGGGAGCTGTTTTTT
J gene: TRBJ1-6; D gene: TRBD1; V gene: TRBV25-1; CDR3 length: 14; clone size: -; CDR3 protein: CASRETGGGSPLHF; CDR3 DNA: TGTGCCAGCAGAGAAACAGGGGGCGGTTCACCCCTCCACTTT
J gene: TRBJ2-7; D gene: -; V gene: TRBV6-5; CDR3 length: 13; clone size: few; CDR3 protein: CASRGGPPYEQYF; CDR3 DNA: TGTGCCAGCAGGGGAGGTCCCCCCTACGAGCAGTACTTC
J gene: TRBJ1-1; D gene: -; V gene: TRBV3-1/TRBV3-2; CDR3 length: 12; clone size: few; CDR3 protein: CAVSGLNTEAFF; CDR3 DNA: TGTGCCGTCAGTGGGCTCAACACTGAAGCTTTCTTT
J gene: TRBJ1-2; D gene: -; V gene: TRBV30; CDR3 length: 10; clone size: -; CDR3 protein: CAWRRGGYTF; CDR3 DNA: TGTGCCTGGAGGCGGGGGGGCTACACCTTC
J gene: TRBJ2-1; D gene: TRBD1; V gene: TRBV28; CDR3 length: 14; clone size: -; CDR3 protein: CASTPRQGYNEQFF; CDR3 DNA: TGTGCCAGCACCCCCCGACAGGGCTACAATGAGCAGTTCTTC
J gene: TRBJ2-7; D gene: -; V gene: TRBV6-2/TRBV6-3; CDR3 length: 14; clone size: -; CDR3 protein: CASSYSRGSYEQYF; CDR3 DNA: TGTGCCAGCAGTTACTCCCGGGGGTCCTACGAGCAGTACTTC
J gene: TRBJ2-3; D gene: -; V gene: TRBV9; CDR3 length: 13; clone size: -; CDR3 protein: CASSVANTDTQYF; CDR3 DNA: TGTGCCAGCAGCGTAGCTAACACAGATACGCAGTATTTT
J gene: TRBJ1-5; D gene: -; V gene: TRBV28; CDR3 length: 17; clone size: -; CDR3 protein: CASSSLPRDTYNQPQHF; CDR3 DNA: TGTGCCAGCAGTTCACTCCCCCGAGACACCTACAATCAGCCCCAGCATTTT